This TCR beta chain stems from a study of T cell responses to AZD1222 COVID-19 vaccine. Study as a whole: Pooled together were second doses at about 4 or about 12 weeks. General study findings and limits: Close to half of all spike-specific TCRs reportedly target regions of the variants that are unmutated. Among AZD1222 vaccinees, only six were seropositive at baseline.

Repertoires were generated with immunoSEQ multiplex PCR, while TCRdb's copy carries only in-frame clones and drops some. Seen here are about 130,000 clones, about 88% observed once, and the top ten hold 7.5% to 8%. A remark on this clone: Its antigen is currently unknown.

V gave up 4 bases and J gave up 0 bases; unmatched junction bases: 11. The CDR3 is made up of 16 amino acids. Germline CDR1 SQVTM, CDR2 ANQGSEA. The rearrangement uses TRBV29-1 and TRBJ1-1; 7 nucleotides align to TRBD1. The receptor was derived from an adult in good health. Sequencing was performed on peripheral blood, taken on day 0 of AZD1222 vaccination. CDR3 loop: CSVGGTDWDMNTEAFF. In nucleotides, the CDR3 is TGCAGCGTTGGAGGGACAGACTGGGACATGAACACTGAAGCTTTCTTT.